The 8 T cell receptor beta chains reported below all come from one sample, sequenced in a study of shared clonotypes between healthy human individuals. Generated by immunoSEQ multiplex PCR, the TCRdb table keeps only in-frame clones and is missing some. Here the sample spans about 2,200,000 clones, roughly 91% being singletons. Terminally differentiated effector memory CD45RA+ cells were excluded from the naive CD8 cells, which were CD45RO-negative and positively selected for CCR7. The sequenced sample consisted of naive CD8+ T cells from PBMCs. Receptors originate from a man younger than 35 in good health. Some clones in this sample may be carry-over from other donors' samples.

V is TRBV28 and J is TRBJ2-1; 15 bases align to TRBD2. Looked up from germline, CDR1 is MDHEN and CDR2 is SYDVKM. The CDR3 is 18 residues long. V lost 4 bases and J lost 2; bases outside the gene matches: 6. CDR3 DNA sequence: TGTGCCAGCAGTTCCCGGACTAGCGGGAGGGTACCCTACAATGAGCAGTTCTTC. Residues: CASSSRTSGRVPYNEQFF. Supplemented by reference TRBV28 and TRBJ2-1, the full variable domain reads DVKVTQSSRYLVKRTGEKVFLECVQDMDHENMFWYRQDPGLGLRLIYFSYDVKMKEKGDIPEGYSVSREKKERFSLILESASTNQTSMYLCASSSRTSGRVPYNEQFFGPGTRLTVL.

In this sample, this clone turned up a few times. The V gene is TRBV4-3, the J gene TRBJ1-1; 10 nucleotides agree with TRBD1. Trimming cost V 6 bases and J 5 bases; bases outside gene matches: 3. This CDR3 contains 13 residues. CDR1 is LGHNA and CDR2 is YSLEER in the germline V gene. CDR3 bases: TGCGCCAGCAGTTGGGACAGGGGTACTGAAGCTTTCTTT. The encoded protein is CASSWDRGTEAFF.

Turning to this clone: The sample contains more than one DNA sequence encoding this CDR3. The V and J genes are TRBV28 and TRBJ1-2; 9 positions match TRBD1. CDR1 and CDR2 from the germline V gene are MDHEN and SYDVKM. This CDR3 has 14 residues. V dropped 6 bases and J dropped 5; count of bases not matched to a gene: 7. The DNA of the CDR3 is TGTGCCAGCAGCTTGACCGGGACAGGGTATGGCTACACCTTC. It codes for CASSLTGTGYGYTF.

This chain uses TRBV4-3 with TRBJ2-7; maybe TRBD1 (5 bases). Trimming left V 1 base short and J 4 bases short, with 14 bases between. CDR1 LGHNA and CDR2 YSLEER come from the germline V gene. This CDR3 has 15 residues. CDR3 sequence: CASSQVAGNRYEQYF. Written as DNA, the CDR3 is TGCGCCAGCAGCCAAGTGGCAGGGAATAGATACGAGCAGTACTTC.

This chain joins TRBV7-8 and TRBJ2-3; D is unclear. V was shortened by 4 bases and J by 5 bases, with 10 bases between the two germline ends. This CDR3 has 13 residues. The germline gives CDR1 SGHVS, CDR2 FQNEAQ. CDR3 bases: TGTGCCAGCAGCTCGCTCTTTGGAGATACGCAGTATTTT. Amino acid sequence: CASSSLFGDTQYF.

The chain employs TRBV11-2 and TRBJ1-2; D is uncertain. The V and J ends lost 0 bases and 7 bases respectively, with 9 bases between them. Per germline, CDR1 SGHAT and CDR2 FQNNGV. The CDR3 runs to 13 residues. The CDR3: CASSLDRSGGYTF. The CDR3 DNA follows: TGTGCCAGCAGCTTAGACAGGTCCGGTGGCTACACCTTC. Complete variable domain (other parts from reference TRBV11-2 and TRBJ1-2): EAGVAQSPRYKIIEKRQSVAFWCNPISGHATLYWYQQILGQGPKLLIQFQNNGVVDDSQLPKDRFSAERLKGVDSTLKIQPAKLEDSAVYLCASSLDRSGGYTFGSGTRLTVV.

This clone was seen more than once but under ten times. This CDR3 is also generated by other DNA sequences in the sample. The V call is TRBV28, the J call TRBJ1-1, with D tentatively TRBD1 (5 bases). The CDR3 spans 13 residues. The germline CDR1 and CDR2 sequences are MDHEN and SYDVKM. With 3 bases removed from V and 3 bases from J, the gap between germline ends came to 8 bases. The CDR3 coding sequence is TGTGCCAGCAGTTTCTCGGGGCACACTGAAGCTTTCTTT. Amino acids: CASSFSGHTEAFF.

The gene calls are TRBV7-9 and TRBJ2-6, with D unresolved. V gave up 5 bases and J gave up 1 base, with 9 bases separating them. The CDR3 runs to 15 residues. The germline CDR1 and CDR2 sequences are SEHNR and FQNEAQ (reference sequence). The CDR3: CASSQALSGANVLTF. In DNA, the CDR3 is TGTGCCAGCAGCCAGGCCCTATCTGGGGCCAACGTCCTGACTTTC.